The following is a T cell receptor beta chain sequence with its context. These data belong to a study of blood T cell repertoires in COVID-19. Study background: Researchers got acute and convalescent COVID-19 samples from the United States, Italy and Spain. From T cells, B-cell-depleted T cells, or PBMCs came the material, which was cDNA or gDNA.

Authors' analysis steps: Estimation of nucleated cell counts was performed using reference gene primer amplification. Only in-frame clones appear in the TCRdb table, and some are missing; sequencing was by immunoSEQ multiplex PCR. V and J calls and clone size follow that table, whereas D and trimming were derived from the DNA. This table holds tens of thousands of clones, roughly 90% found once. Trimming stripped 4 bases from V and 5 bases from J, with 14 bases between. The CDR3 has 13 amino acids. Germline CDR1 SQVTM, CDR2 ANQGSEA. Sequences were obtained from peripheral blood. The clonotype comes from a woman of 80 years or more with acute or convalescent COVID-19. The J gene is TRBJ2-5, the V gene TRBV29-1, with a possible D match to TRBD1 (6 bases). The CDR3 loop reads CSVGGQGSETQYF. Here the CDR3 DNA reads TGCAGCGTTGGGGGCCAGGGGAGTGAGACCCAGTACTTC.